A selection of T cell receptor beta chains follows, all from one sample in a study of regulatory T cells in long-lasting Graves disease. TCRdb re-analysed the multiplex PCR reads in MiXCR, keeping a single row per CDR3 protein. The sample holds approximately 470,000 distinct CDR3 sequences, less than 25% seen once. The sequencing here drew on peripheral blood mononuclear cells (PBMCs), taken when the disease was refractory, from a patient treated with antithyroid drugs. The origin of the receptors is a female donor with Graves disease. The CDR3 runs from the conserved cysteine through the conserved F or W. D genes are given only for firm matches. Part of the rows lack a size; the others show once, few, many or a class for expanded clones.

v_call,d_call,clone_size,j_call,cdr3_aa,cdr3_nt
TRBV11-1,.,many,TRBJ2-5,CASSRTTEGLQETQYF,TGTGCCAGCAGCCGGACAACAGAGGGGCTCCAGGAGACCCAGTACTTC
TRBV27,.,many,TRBJ2-5,CASSLFPSRETQYF,TGTGCCAGCAGTTTATTCCCTAGCCGAGAGACCCAGTACTTC
TRBV6-1,.,many,TRBJ1-5,CATNEVNQPQHF,TGTGCCACGAATGAGGTAAATCAGCCCCAGCATTTT
TRBV5-1,.,.,TRBJ2-7,CASSSMASWPYEQYF,TGCGCCAGCAGCAGTATGGCTAGCTGGCCCTACGAGCAGTACTTC
TRBV11-1,TRBD1,.,TRBJ1-2,CASSTRDRVGYTF,TGTGCCAGCAGCACCCGGGACAGGGTGGGCTACACCTTC
TRBV29-1,.,.,TRBJ1-3,CSAHKARVNRSSSGNTIYF,TGCAGCGCCCATAAGGCCAGGGTGAATAGGTCGAGCTCTGGAAACACCATATATTTT
TRBV6-5,.,.,TRBJ1-2,CASSYDPEQGGYGYTF,TGTGCCAGCAGTTACGACCCCGAACAGGGAGGGTATGGCTACACCTTC
TRBV25-1,.,many,TRBJ1-1,CASSAAGRLNTEAFF,TGTGCCAGCAGTGCGGCCGGGAGGTTGAACACTGAAGCTTTCTTT
TRBV27,.,many,TRBJ2-2,CASSFGLAGELFF,TGTGCCAGCAGTTTTGGCTTAGCCGGGGAGCTGTTTTTT
TRBV15,.,few,TRBJ1-2,CATSRGRNYGYTF,TGTGCCACCAGCAGAGGAAGAAACTATGGCTACACCTTC
TRBV6-5,TRBD2,.,TRBJ2-1,CASSYPLAGVVVLYNEQFF,TGTGCCAGCAGTTACCCTCTAGCGGGAGTCGTCGTACTGTACAATGAGCAGTTCTTC
TRBV28,.,many,TRBJ2-7,CASSLEGGGYEQYF,TGTGCCAGCAGTTTAGAGGGAGGGGGTTACGAGCAGTACTTC
TRBV7-8,.,many,TRBJ1-5,CASSLGDNSNQPQHF,TGTGCCAGCAGCTTAGGGGACAATAGCAATCAGCCCCAGCATTTT
TRBV6-1,TRBD2,many,TRBJ2-5,CASGGTIQETQYF,TGTGCCAGCGGAGGGACTATACAAGAGACCCAGTACTTC